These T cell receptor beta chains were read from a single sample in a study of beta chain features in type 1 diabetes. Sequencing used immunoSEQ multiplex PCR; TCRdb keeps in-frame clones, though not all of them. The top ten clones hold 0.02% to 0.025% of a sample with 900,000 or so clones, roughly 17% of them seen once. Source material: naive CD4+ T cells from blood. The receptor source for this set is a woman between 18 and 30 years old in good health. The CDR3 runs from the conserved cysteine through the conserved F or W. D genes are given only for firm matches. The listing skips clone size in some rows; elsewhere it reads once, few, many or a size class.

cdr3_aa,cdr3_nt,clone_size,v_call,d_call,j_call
CASSPGGANTGELFF,TGCGCCAGCAGCCCTGGGGGAGCAAACACCGGGGAGCTGTTTTTT,.,TRBV5-1,.,TRBJ2-2
CASSYRGQETQYF,TGTGCCAGCAGTTACAGGGGCCAAGAGACCCAGTACTTC,.,TRBV2,TRBD1,TRBJ2-5
CATRQGGDIDEQFF,TGTGCCACCCGACAGGGTGGGGACATCGATGAGCAGTTCTTC,.,TRBV27,TRBD1,TRBJ2-1
CASSHPGGFTLGEKLFF,TGTGCCAGCAGCCACCCTGGAGGGTTCACTTTGGGTGAAAAACTGTTTTTT,.,TRBV7-2,.,TRBJ1-4
CASRQPGRLYGYTF,TGTGCCAGCAGGCAACCGGGACGACTCTATGGCTACACCTTC,few,TRBV27,.,TRBJ1-2
CASSFGPSPDNEQFF,TGCGCCAGCAGCTTTGGGCCTTCCCCCGACAATGAGCAGTTCTTC,few,TRBV5-1,.,TRBJ2-1
CASSPQGNQPQHF,TGCGCCAGCAGTCCCCAGGGAAATCAGCCCCAGCATTTT,few,TRBV4-1,.,TRBJ1-5
CASSKSGTAQETQYF,TGTGCCAGCAGCAAGTCCGGGACAGCCCAAGAGACCCAGTACTTC,.,TRBV21-1,.,TRBJ2-5
CASSFGQLNYGYTF,TGCGCCAGCAGCTTCGGACAGCTTAACTATGGCTACACCTTC,few,TRBV5-1,.,TRBJ1-2
CASSQTQTSGDTQYF,TGTGCCAGCAGCCAAACGCAGACTAGCGGGGATACGCAGTATTTT,.,TRBV6-6,TRBD2,TRBJ2-3
CAISGSGGDNEQFF,TGTGCCATCAGTGGGAGCGGGGGGGACAATGAGCAGTTCTTC,.,TRBV10-3,TRBD2,TRBJ2-1
CASTLLGGTEAFF,TGTGCCAGCACTCTTCTTGGGGGCACTGAAGCTTTCTTT,.,TRBV9,.,TRBJ1-1
CATSRAQETQYF,TGTGCCACCAGCAGGGCTCAAGAGACCCAGTACTTC,.,TRBV15,.,TRBJ2-5
CASSDLRGEQYF,TGTGCCAGCTCGGACCTACGAGGCGAGCAGTACTTC,few,TRBV18,.,TRBJ2-7
CASSHKVPGQGGGANVLTF,TGTGCCAGCAGCCACAAAGTCCCGGGACAGGGCGGCGGGGCCAACGTCCTGACTTTC,.,TRBV5-6,TRBD1,TRBJ2-6
CSVRANEKLFF,TGCAGTGTCAGGGCGAATGAAAAACTGTTTTTT,.,TRBV20-1,.,TRBJ1-4
CASSPGGTSGNEQFF,TGTGCCAGCTCACCAGGAGGGACTAGCGGGAATGAGCAGTTCTTC,.,TRBV18,TRBD2,TRBJ2-1
CASSSMSGSGELFF,TGTGCCAGCAGCTCCATGAGCGGGAGTGGGGAGCTGTTTTTT,few,TRBV7-2,TRBD2,TRBJ2-2
CASSLGPDEQFF,TGTGCCAGCAGCTTAGGCCCCGATGAGCAGTTCTTC,.,TRBV11-2,.,TRBJ2-1
CASSLEAHGELFF,TGTGCCAGCAGCTTAGAGGCACACGGGGAGCTGTTTTTT,few,TRBV4-2,.,TRBJ2-2
CATSNPSSSYEQYF,TGTGCCACCAGCAATCCTTCTAGCTCCTACGAGCAGTACTTC,.,TRBV15,.,TRBJ2-7
CASSLTFADDTQYF,TGTGCCAGCAGCTTAACGTTTGCGGATGATACGCAGTATTTT,few,TRBV7-2,.,TRBJ2-3
CASSLDEASSYEQYF,TGTGCCAGCAGCTTAGACGAGGCCAGCTCCTACGAGCAGTACTTC,.,TRBV11-2,.,TRBJ2-7
CASSYWTGHNSPLHF,TGTGCCAGCAGTTACTGGACAGGGCATAATTCACCCCTCCACTTT,few,TRBV6-5,TRBD1,TRBJ1-6
CASTLRGSHSGNTIYF,TGTGCCAGCACCCTAAGGGGCTCCCATTCTGGAAACACCATATATTTT,.,TRBV6-6,.,TRBJ1-3
CASSLRQYSYEQYF,TGTGCCAGCAGCTTGCGACAGTATAGCTACGAGCAGTACTTC,once,TRBV7-8,.,TRBJ2-7
CASSVVGGDHEQFF,TGTGCCAGCAGCGTAGTAGGGGGAGATCACGAGCAGTTCTTC,.,TRBV9,.,TRBJ2-1